This TCR beta chain came from a study of shared clonotypes between healthy human individuals. Turning to the study itself: CD8 memory received one plate per donor, CD8 naive two, CD4 memory three and CD4 naive three.

Study conclusions and caveats: The four-donor shared clonotypes exceeded non-shared clonotypes in generation probability, with non-shared ones scoring lower. Naive subsets tended to show greater estimated richness than memory subsets.

The V gene's germline CDR1 is MRHNA and CDR2 SNTAGT. Trimming took 4 bases from V and 2 from J, leaving 18 bases between them. CDR3 length: 16 amino acids. On this clone: Its antigen is still unknown.

Assay execution took place at the deep level. Data came from immunoSEQ multiplex PCR; TCRdb stores just in-frame clones and leaves some out. Among a few hundred thousand clones listed, roughly 97% were seen once. V and J are TRBV6-4 and TRBJ2-7; unclear D gene. The clonotype was recovered from a woman in her 30s in good health. Sequences were obtained from naive CD4+ T cells sorted from blood. Sample subset: CD45RA+ positively selected. Written as DNA, the CDR3 is TGTGCCAGCAGTGTAGGACGAGGCGAGGCGGCCTACGAGCAGTACTTC. Residues: CASSVGRGEAAYEQYF.